Sequencing of this TCR beta chain was carried out in a study of identical twins. As for this clonotype: What it binds is unknown.

TCRdb recomputed calls from the 5' RACE reads with MiXCR, one row per CDR3 protein. The sample lists hundreds of thousands of distinct CDR3 sequences, over 8.5% occurring once. General study results and limits: Zero-insertion analyses might be partly confounded by invariant T cells like MAIT and iNKT. Within twin pairs, the out-of-frame alpha sequences they shared showed excess low generation probability.

Germline V lookup: CDR1 SQVTM, CDR2 ANQGSEA. The V end lost 4 bases, the J end lost 11 bases, and 14 bases lay between the germline ends. This CDR3 contains 11 residues. This same sample was also part of a study on yellow fever vaccine responses in identical twins.

This receptor was taken from a woman aged 18-29 years in good health. Sequenced sample: PBMCs. V is TRBV29-1 and J is TRBJ1-1; D perhaps matches TRBD1 (5 bases). The chain's CDR3 is CSVVKGAWAFF. In DNA, the CDR3 is TGCAGCGTTGTTAAAGGGGCTTGGGCTTTCTTT.